This entry lists 6 T cell receptor beta chains sequenced from one sample in a study of blood T cell repertoires in COVID-19. Assay: immunoSEQ multiplex PCR; the TCRdb copy retains only in-frame clones and omits some. Among 88,000 or so clones, 86% were seen once, and the ten largest hold more than 7%. The sequencing input was peripheral blood. These receptors were collected from a man in his fifties or sixties with acute or convalescent COVID-19.

The chain employs TRBV9 and TRBJ1-6, with a possible D match to TRBD1 (6 bases). The CDR3 spans 19 residues. Germline CDR1 SGDLS, CDR2 YYNGEE. V was clipped by 3 bases and J by 8 bases, with 27 bases between them. CDR3 in amino acids: CASSASSIIGGGAYSPLHF. In DNA, the CDR3 is TGTGCCAGCAGCGCCTCCTCAATTATCGGGGGGGGCGCTTATTCACCCCTCCACTTT. Together with reference TRBV9 and TRBJ1-6, the CDR3 gives the full variable domain: DSGVTQTPKHLITATGQRVTLRCSPRSGDLSVYWYQQSLDQGLQFLIQYYNGEERAKGNILERFSAQQFPDLHSELNLSSLELGDSALYFCASSASSIIGGGAYSPLHFGNGTRLTVT.

J is TRBJ2-1 and V is TRBV24-1, with D maybe TRBD1 (6 bases). The CDR3 sequence is 15 residues long. The germline V gene has CDR1 KGHDR and CDR2 SFDVKD. V was trimmed by 4 bases and J by 2 bases, leaving 11 bases between them. This chain's CDR3 is CATSEPQGTYNEQFF. The CDR3 nucleotides read TGTGCCACCAGTGAGCCACAGGGTACCTACAATGAGCAGTTCTTC.

A single count supports this clone. The chain couples TRBV7-9 to TRBJ2-6; TRBD1 might be the D (6 bases). Trimming took off 5 bases at V and 0 bases at J, with 11 bases between the two ends. Germline CDR1 SEHNR, CDR2 FQNEAQ (reference sequence). There are 16 residues in the CDR3. The CDR3 bases are TGTGCCAGCAGCCGACAAGGGGGCTCTGGGGCCAACGTCCTGACTTTC. This gives the protein CASSRQGGSGANVLTF.

The chain is built from TRBV3-1 (or the pseudogene TRBV3-2) and TRBJ2-5; 7 bases agree with TRBD1. The V gene's germline CDR1 is LGHDT and CDR2 YNNKEL (reference sequence). The ends lost 4 bases at V and 0 bases at J; junction bases unmatched: 8. This CDR3 is built from 16 residues. The CDR3 DNA reads as TGTGCCAGCAGCCGTAGGGGGCGCTCGAACCAAGAGACCCAGTACTTC. It yields the protein CASSRRGRSNQETQYF.

This clone turned up a few times. CDR3 loop: CASTRTTGMRNSPLHF. The CDR3 region has the DNA TGTGCCAGCACCCGAACGACAGGGATGCGGAATTCACCCCTCCACTTT. This chain connects TRBV27 to TRBJ1-6, with 7 bases that match TRBD1. Germline loops: CDR1 MNHEY, CDR2 SMNVEV (reference sequence). This CDR3 region has 16 residues. The V gene end was trimmed by 7 bases and the J gene end by 7 bases; junction bases not matched to a gene: 13.

The chain carries TRBV3-1 (or the pseudogene TRBV3-2) and TRBJ1-4, with D perhaps matching TRBD1 (6 bases). The CDR3 totals 15 residues. The germline gives CDR1 LGHDT, CDR2 YNNKEL (reference sequence). Trimming took off 1 base at V and 5 bases at J, with 11 bases between the two ends. In DNA, the CDR3 is TGTGCCAGCAGCCAAGTCAGGGGCCGCAATGAAAAACTGTTTTTT. It yields the protein CASSQVRGRNEKLFF.